This T cell receptor (beta chain) was captured in a study of blood T cell repertoires in COVID-19. Across the study: Samples taken during acute and convalescent COVID-19 were collected in the United States, Italy and Spain. Sources were T cells, B-cell-depleted T cells, or PBMCs; the material itself was cDNA or gDNA.

Sequencing used immunoSEQ multiplex PCR; TCRdb keeps in-frame clones, though not all of them. The sample carries over 200,000 clones, approximately 90% recorded once. This CDR3 comprises 14 residues. Germline CDR1 KGHSH, CDR2 LQKENI. V lost 6 bases, J lost 1 base, and 12 bases lay in between. Enrolled through a virtual design, the participants were between 18 and 89 years of age and came from about two dozen US areas. Two consecutive negative NP/OP PCR tests, clearance, or resolved symptoms defined Cohort 3 recovery. The J gene is TRBJ1-1, the V gene TRBV18, with D uncertain. The sequence came from a man aged 30-40 years who had recovered from COVID-19. Material for sequencing was PBMCs or T cells enriched from blood (not recorded which). CDR3: CASSLSDGNTEAFF. CDR3 bases: TGTGCCAGCTCTCTGAGCGACGGGAACACTGAAGCTTTCTTT. The complete variable domain, with remaining parts taken from reference TRBV18 and TRBJ1-1, reads NAGVMQNPRHLVRRRGQEARLRCSPMKGHSHVYWYRQLPEEGLKFMVYLQKENIIDESGMPKERFSAEFPKEGPSILRIQQVVRGDSAAYFCASSLSDGNTEAFFGQGTRLTVV.